The present T cell receptor (beta chain) was sequenced within a study of cytomegalovirus exposure and HLA in healthy donors. Study-level results: In a later analysis, productive TCRs from donors in an Asian-associated ancestry cluster reportedly carried fewer N-insertions than the cohort mean.

Looked up from germline, CDR1 is MNHEY and CDR2 is SMNVEV (reference sequence). CDR3 length equals 16 residues. With V trimmed by 5 bases and J by 2 bases, 9 bases remained unmatched. PCR primers comprised 60 Vbeta and 13 Jbeta primers. The method was immunoSEQ multiplex PCR; TCRdb's version includes in-frame clones alone and lacks a portion of them. In the table there are roughly 150,000 clones, about 80% of which are singletons. Details on this clone: Antigen unknown.

The receptor was derived from a man aged 30 to 45 in good health and CMV-seropositive. Sequencing used PBMCs. This chain connects TRBV27 to TRBJ2-7; 10 bases fit TRBD2. In nucleotides, the CDR3 is TGTGCCAGCAGTCCAAGGTCAACTAGCGGGGCCTACGAGCAGTACTTC. Protein: CASSPRSTSGAYEQYF.